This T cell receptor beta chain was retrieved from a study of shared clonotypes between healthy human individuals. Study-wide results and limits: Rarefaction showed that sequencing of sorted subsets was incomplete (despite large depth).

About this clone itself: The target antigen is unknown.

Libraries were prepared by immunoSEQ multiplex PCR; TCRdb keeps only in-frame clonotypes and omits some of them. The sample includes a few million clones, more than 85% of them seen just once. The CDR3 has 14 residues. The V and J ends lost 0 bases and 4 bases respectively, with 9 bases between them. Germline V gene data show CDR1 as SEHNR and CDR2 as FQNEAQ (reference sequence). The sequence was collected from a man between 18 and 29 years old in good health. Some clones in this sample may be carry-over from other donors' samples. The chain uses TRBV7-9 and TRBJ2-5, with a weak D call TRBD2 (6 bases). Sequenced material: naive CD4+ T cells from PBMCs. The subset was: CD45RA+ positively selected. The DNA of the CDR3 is TGTGCCAGCAGCTTAGCGCGGGGCGGAGAGACCCAGTACTTC. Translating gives CASSLARGGETQYF. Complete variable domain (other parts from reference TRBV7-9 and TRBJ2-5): DTGVSQNPRHKITKRGQNVTFRCDPISEHNRLYWYRQTLGQGPEFLTYFQNEAQLEKSRLLSDRFSAERPKGSFSTLEIQRTEQGDSAMYLCASSLARGGETQYFGPGTRLLVL.